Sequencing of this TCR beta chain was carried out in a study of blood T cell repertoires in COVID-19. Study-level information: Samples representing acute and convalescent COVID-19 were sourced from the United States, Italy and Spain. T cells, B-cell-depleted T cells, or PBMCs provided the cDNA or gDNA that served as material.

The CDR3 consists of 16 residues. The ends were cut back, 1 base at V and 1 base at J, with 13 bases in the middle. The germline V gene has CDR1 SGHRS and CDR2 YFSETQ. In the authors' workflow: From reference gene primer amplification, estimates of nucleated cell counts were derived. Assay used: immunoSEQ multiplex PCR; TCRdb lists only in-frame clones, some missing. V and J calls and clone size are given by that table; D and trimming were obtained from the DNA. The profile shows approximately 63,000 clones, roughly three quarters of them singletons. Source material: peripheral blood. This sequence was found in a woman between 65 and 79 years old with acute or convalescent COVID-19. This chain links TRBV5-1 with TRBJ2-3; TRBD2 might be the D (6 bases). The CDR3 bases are TGCGCCAGCAGCTTGACCCCCCAGCGGGGCACAGATACGCAGTATTTT. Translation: CASSLTPQRGTDTQYF.